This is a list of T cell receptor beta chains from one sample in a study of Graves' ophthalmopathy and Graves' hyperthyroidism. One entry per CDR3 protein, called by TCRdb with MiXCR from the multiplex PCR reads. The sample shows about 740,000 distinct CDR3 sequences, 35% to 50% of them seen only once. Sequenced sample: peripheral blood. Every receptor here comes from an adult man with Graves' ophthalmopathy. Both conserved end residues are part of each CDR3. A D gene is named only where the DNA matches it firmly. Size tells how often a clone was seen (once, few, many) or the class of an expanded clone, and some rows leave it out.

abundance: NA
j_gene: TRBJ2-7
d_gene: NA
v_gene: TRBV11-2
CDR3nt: TGCGCCAGCAGCCAAGATTTGGACGAGCAGTACTTC
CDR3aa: CASSQDLDEQYF

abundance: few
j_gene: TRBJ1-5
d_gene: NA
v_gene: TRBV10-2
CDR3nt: TGCGCCAGCAGCCCGGCCCGGGGGAACAATCAGCCCCAGCATTTT
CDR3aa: CASSPARGNNQPQHF

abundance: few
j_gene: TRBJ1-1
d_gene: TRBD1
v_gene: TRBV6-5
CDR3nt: TGTGCCAGCAGTAACATCGCGACAGGGTCGGCCACTGAAGCTTTCTTT
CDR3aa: CASSNIATGSATEAFF

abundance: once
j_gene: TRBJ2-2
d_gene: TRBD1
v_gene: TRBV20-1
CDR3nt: TGCAGTGCTTACGGACAGGGACAAATGAACACTGAGGAGCTGTTTTTT
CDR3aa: CSAYGQGQMNTEELFF

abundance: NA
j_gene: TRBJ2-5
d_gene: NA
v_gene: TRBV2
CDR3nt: TGTGCCAGCAGGCGGGACGAAGAGACCCAGTACTTC
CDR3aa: CASRRDEETQYF

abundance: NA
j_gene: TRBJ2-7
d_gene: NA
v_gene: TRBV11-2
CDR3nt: TGTGCCAGCAGCTTACTACAGGGCTGCGAGCAGTACTTC
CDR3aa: CASSLLQGCEQYF

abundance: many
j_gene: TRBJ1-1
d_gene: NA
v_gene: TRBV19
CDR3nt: TGTGCCAGTAGCAGTTATGAAGCTTTCTTT
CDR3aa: CASSSYEAFF

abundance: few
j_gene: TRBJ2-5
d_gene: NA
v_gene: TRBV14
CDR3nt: TGTGCCAGCAGCCCCCGCGGTCGGCTGATCCAAGAGACCCAGTACTTC
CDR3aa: CASSPRGRLIQETQYF

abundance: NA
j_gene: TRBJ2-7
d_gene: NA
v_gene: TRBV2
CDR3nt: TGTGCCGGCATCGGGACAGCGGGCTCCTACGAGCAGTACTTC
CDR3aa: CAGIGTAGSYEQYF

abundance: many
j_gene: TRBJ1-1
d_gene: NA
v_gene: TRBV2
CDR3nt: TGTGCCAGCAGGGGGACCTTGAACACTGAAGCTTTCTTT
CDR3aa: CASRGTLNTEAFF

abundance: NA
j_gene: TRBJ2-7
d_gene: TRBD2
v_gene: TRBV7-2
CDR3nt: TGTGCCAGCAGCTTAGCGCCAGCGGGAGTTAACGAGCAGTACTTC
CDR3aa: CASSLAPAGVNEQYF

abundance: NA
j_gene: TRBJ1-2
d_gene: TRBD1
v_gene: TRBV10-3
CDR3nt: TGTGCCAGCAGTCAAACAGGGGGCTGGATAGGCTACACCTTC
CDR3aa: CASSQTGGWIGYTF

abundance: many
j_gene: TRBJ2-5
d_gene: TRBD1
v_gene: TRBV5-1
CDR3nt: TGCGCCAGCAGCGCTGGACAGGGACGGGAGACCCAGTACTTC
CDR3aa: CASSAGQGRETQYF

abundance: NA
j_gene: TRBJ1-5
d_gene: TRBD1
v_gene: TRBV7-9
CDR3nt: TGTGCCAGCAGCCCGGGACAGAGACGATTTAGCAATCAGCCCCAGCATTTT
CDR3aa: CASSPGQRRFSNQPQHF

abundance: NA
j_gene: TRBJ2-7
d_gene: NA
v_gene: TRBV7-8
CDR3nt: TGTGCCAGCAGCCAAGATCTGGCGGCAGGGGGGGACGAGCAGTACTTC
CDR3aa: CASSQDLAAGGDEQYF

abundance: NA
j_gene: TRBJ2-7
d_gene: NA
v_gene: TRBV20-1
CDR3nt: TGCAGTGCTAGAGCCCCCCTCAGGATCGGGCAGGGGGGGACCTTTTCCTACGAGCAGTACTTC
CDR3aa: CSARAPLRIGQGGTFSYEQYF

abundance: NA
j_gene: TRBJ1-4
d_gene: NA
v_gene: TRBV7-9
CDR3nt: TGTGCCAGCAGCTACCACAACCCTAGAGGGGATAGGGGGAATGAAAAACTGTTTTTT
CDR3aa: CASSYHNPRGDRGNEKLFF

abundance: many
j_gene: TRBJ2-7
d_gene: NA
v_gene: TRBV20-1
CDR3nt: TGCAGTGCTAGGCCCGGTACCGTCTACGAGCAGTACTTC
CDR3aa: CSARPGTVYEQYF

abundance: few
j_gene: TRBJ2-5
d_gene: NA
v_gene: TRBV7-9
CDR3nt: TGTGCCAGCAGCTTAATGGCGGAGACCCAGTACTTC
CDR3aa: CASSLMAETQYF

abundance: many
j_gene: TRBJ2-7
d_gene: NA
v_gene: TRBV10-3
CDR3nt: TGTGCCATCAGTGAATCGGGGTGGGACGAGCAGTACTTC
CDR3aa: CAISESGWDEQYF

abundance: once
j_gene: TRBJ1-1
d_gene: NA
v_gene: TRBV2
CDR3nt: TGTGCCAGCAGCCAAGGGCGGATGAACACTGAAGTTTTCTTT
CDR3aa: CASSQGRMNTEVFF

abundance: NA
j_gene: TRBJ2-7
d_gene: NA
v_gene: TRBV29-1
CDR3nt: TGCAGCGTTCTCTCAGGGTCCTACGAGCAGTACTTC
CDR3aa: CSVLSGSYEQYF

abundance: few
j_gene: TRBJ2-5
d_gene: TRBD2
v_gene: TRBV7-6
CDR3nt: TGTGCCAGCAGCCAGACGTCTAGCGGGGGATCTACGAAATACAAAGAGACCCAGTACTTC
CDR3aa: CASSQTSSGGSTKYKETQYF

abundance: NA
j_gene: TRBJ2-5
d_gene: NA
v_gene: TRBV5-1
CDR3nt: TGCGCCAGCAGCTTGGAGGCAGAAGTAAACCAAGAGACCCAGTACTTC
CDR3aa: CASSLEAEVNQETQYF

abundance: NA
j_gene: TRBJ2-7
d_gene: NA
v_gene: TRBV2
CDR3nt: TGTGCCAGCAACGGGCCTTTCTCCTACGAGCAGTACTTC
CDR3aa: CASNGPFSYEQYF

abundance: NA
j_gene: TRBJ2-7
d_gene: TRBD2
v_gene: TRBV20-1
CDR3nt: TGCAGTGCAAGTGGGACTAGCAGGACGTACGAGCAGTACTTC
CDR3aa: CSASGTSRTYEQYF

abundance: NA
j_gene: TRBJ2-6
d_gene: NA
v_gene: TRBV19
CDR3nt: TGTGCCCAAACGACAGGTTCCTCTGGGGCCAACGTCCTGACTTTC
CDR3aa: CAQTTGSSGANVLTF

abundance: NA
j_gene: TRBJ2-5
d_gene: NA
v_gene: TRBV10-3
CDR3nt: TGTGCCAGCAGTTTCAGCCGGGTCGGTGAGCAGTACTTC
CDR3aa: CASSFSRVGEQYF

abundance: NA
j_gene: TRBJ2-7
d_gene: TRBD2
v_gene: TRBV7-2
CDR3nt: TGTGCCAGCAGCCCGGAGGGAGGGTTGCGTGACGAGCAGTACTTC
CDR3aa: CASSPEGGLRDEQYF

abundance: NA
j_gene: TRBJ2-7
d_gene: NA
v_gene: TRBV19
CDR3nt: TGTGCCAGTAGTATCACAGGCCTGACCACCTCCTACGAGCAGTACTTC
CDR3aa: CASSITGLTTSYEQYF

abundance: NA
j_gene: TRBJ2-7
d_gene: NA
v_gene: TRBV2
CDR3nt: TGTGCCAGCAGTCGGACGGCCTCCGGGGCTCTCGAGCAGTACTTC
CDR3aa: CASSRTASGALEQYF

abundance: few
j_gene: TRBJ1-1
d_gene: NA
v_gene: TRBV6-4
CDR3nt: TGTGCCAGCAGAGCGGACAGCTGGAACACTGAAGCTTTCTTT
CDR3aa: CASRADSWNTEAFF

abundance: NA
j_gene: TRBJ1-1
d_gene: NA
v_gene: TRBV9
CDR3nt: TGTGCCAGCAGCGTAGCGGACGGAGAGGACACTGAAGCTTTCTTT
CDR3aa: CASSVADGEDTEAFF

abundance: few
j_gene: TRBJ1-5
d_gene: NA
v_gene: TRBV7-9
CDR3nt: TGCGCCAGCAGCCAAGTCGAGTTGGGACTGACCAATCAGCCCCAGCATTTT
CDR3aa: CASSQVELGLTNQPQHF

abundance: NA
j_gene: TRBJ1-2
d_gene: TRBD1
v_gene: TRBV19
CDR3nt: TGTGCCAGTAGTATCGCAACAGGGGACTATGGCTACACCTTC
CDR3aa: CASSIATGDYGYTF

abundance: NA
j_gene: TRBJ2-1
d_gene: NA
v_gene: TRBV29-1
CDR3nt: TGCAGCGTAGACTTCCGGGCCCGACTTTCCAATGAGCAGTTCTTC
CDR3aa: CSVDFRARLSNEQFF

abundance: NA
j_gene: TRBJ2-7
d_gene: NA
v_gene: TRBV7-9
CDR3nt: TGTGCCAGCAGCTTAGACTTGAGAGAGCAGTGCTTC
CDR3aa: CASSLDLREQCF

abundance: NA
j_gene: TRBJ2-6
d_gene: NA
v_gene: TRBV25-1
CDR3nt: TGTGCCAGCAGCTTTCGACCGCAGGGGACTGGGGCCAACGTCCTGACTTTC
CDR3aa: CASSFRPQGTGANVLTF

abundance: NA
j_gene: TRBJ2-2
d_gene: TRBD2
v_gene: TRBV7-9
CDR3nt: TGTGCCAGCAGTTTGACTAGCGGGGGTCTAACCGGGGAACTGTTTTTT
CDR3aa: CASSLTSGGLTGELFF

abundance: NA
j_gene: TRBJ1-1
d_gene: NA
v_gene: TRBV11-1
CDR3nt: TGTGCCAGCAGCGTAGGCAGGGACGGCACTGAAGCTTTCTTT
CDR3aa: CASSVGRDGTEAFF

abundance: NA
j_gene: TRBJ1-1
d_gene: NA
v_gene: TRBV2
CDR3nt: TGTGCCAGCGTTGAACATCAGAGTAACACTGAAGCTTTCTTT
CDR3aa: CASVEHQSNTEAFF

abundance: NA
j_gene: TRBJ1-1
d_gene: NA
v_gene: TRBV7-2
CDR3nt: TGCGCCAGCAGCCAAGATCCCCAGGCCGGTGGCACTGAAGCTTTCTTT
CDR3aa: CASSQDPQAGGTEAFF